This entry describes one T cell receptor (beta chain). Its antigen is as yet unknown. The CDR3 extends over 14 amino acids. V was pared by 0 bases and J by 4 bases, with 9 bases between. Germline lookup yields CDR1 MGHRA and CDR2 YSYEKL. The data originate from a study of T cell responses to AZD1222 COVID-19 vaccine. Sequencing used immunoSEQ multiplex PCR; TCRdb keeps in-frame clones, though not all of them. This table holds some 120,000 clones, roughly nine tenths found once. Points from the study as a whole: It should be noted that donors were predominantly white British and more often female, and clonal diversity was possibly underestimated. Mapped onto spike, vaccine-associated CD4 TCRs spanned it and were dominant at 160-218 and 743-854. Nearly half of spike-specific TCRs reportedly target variant regions that are unmutated in the B.1.351 and B.1.1.7 variants.

The material sequenced was peripheral blood, taken on day 0 of AZD1222 vaccination. The chain has TRBV4-1 and TRBJ1-1, with no clear D. The receptor's source is an adult in good health. CDR3 amino acids: CASSQDSGITEAFF. CDR3 coding DNA: TGCGCCAGCAGCCAAGATTCCGGAATCACTGAAGCTTTCTTT.